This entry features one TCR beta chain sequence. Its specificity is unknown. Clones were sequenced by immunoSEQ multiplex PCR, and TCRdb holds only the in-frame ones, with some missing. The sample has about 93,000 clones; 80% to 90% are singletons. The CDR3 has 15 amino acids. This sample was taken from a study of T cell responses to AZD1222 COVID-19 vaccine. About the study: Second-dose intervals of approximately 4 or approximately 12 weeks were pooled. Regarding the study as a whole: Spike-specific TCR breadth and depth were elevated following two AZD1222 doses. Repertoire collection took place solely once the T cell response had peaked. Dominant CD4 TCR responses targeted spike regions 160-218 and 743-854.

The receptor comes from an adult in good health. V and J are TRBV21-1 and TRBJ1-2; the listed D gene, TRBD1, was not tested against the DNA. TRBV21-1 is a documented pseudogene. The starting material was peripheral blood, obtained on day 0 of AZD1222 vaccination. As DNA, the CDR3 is TGTGCCAGCAGCAACAGACGGGACAGAACCTATGGCTACACCTTC. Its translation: CASSNRRDRTYGYTF.